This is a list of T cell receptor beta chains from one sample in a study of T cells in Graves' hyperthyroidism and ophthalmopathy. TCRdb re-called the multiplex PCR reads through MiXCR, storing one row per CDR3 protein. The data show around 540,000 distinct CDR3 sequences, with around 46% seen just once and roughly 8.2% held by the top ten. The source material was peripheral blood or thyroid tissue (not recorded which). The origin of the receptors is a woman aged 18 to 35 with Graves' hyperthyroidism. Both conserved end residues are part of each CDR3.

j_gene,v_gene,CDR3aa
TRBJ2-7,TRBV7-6,CASSLVHGYEQYF
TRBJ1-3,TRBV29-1,CSVSGVSGGGYTIYF
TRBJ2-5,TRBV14,CASSQERGRETQYF
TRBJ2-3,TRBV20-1,CSATKTDTQYF
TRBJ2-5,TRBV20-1,CRPDGGETQHF
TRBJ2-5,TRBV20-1,CSAGTSGIRQTQYF
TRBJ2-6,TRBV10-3,CAISSGSGANVLTF
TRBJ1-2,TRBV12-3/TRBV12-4,CANLGRAWYGYTF
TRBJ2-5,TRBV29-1,CSVEVDPKGTQYF
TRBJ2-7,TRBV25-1,CASSGRGYSYEQYF
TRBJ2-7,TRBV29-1,CSALRGGISYEQYF
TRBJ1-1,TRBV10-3,CASSYSIVGAGEAFF
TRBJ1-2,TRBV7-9,CASSQVTGERGYTF
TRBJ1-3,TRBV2,CASSYRVGKGNTIYF
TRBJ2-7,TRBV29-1,CSVGGAGGGYEQYF
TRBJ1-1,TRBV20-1,CSARAQGNTEAFF
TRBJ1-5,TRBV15,CATSSYDRGNQPQHF
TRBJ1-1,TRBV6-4,CASSDLRGMNTEAFF
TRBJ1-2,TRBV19,CASKGQRTGYTF
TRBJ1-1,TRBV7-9,CASSPRTEAFF
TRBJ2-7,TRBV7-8,CASSLALAGVEEQYF
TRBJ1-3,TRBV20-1,CSAIVTWGNTIYF
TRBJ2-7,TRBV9,CASSVPASGSPDEQYF
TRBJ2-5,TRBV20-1,CSARAGTDQETQYF
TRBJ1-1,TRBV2,CASRRTADEAFF
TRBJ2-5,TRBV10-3,CASSSGTVETQYF
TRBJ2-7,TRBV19,CASSKGRQGAYEQYF
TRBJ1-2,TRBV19,CAWSVRGGASYGYTF
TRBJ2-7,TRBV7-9,CASSLLLAGGPYEQYF
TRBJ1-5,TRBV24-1,CATSPTGGMAQPQHF
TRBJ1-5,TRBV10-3,CAISLKRQRSRAQPQHF
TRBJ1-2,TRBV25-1,CASSEFVTGSGYTF
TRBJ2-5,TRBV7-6,CAQGVQETQYF
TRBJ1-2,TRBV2,CASRKRNWYGYTF
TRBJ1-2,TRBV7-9,CASSFSNYGYTF
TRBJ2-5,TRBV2,CASSEMDRVETQYF
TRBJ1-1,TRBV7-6,CASSIRDNTEAFF
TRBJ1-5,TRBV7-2,CASSQVPRTGSNQPQHF
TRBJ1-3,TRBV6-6,CASSMGPMSSGNTIYF
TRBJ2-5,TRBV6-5,CAISYYGSKETQYF
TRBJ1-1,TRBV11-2,CASSWDTRQGNEAFF
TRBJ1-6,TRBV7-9,CASSLDTGQRSPLHF
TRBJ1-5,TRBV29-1,CSRTQGLEPQHF